Sequencing of this T cell receptor (beta chain) was carried out in a study of identical twins. After template switching added a universal primer site, the resulting cDNA carried unique molecular identifiers. TCRdb independently ran MiXCR on the 5' RACE reads; one entry per CDR3 protein. There are more than 650,000 distinct CDR3 sequences in the sample; around 6.1% occur only once, and approximately 1.6% lies in the top ten. Study-level points and caveats: A partial confounding effect on zero-insertion analyses could come from invariant MAIT and iNKT cells. Researchers reported excess low generation probability among twin-shared out-of-frame alpha sequences.

Each donor (without exception) was a healthy Caucasian. Germline CDR1 is DFQATT and CDR2 is SNEGSKA (reference sequence). The CDR3 is 13 amino acids. The V and J ends lost 3 bases and 1 base respectively, with 9 bases between them. A note on this clonotype: The antigen is not known. A single base separates this from a much larger clone, so it may be a read error. The CDR3 end shows no conserved phenylalanine or tryptophan, and so a read error is likely.

The TCR originated in a man in his late teens or twenties in good health. Specimen: naive T cells sorted from blood. The gene calls are TRBV20-1 and TRBJ2-5; D uncertain. The CDR3, as DNA: TGCAGTGCTAGTTCCCCGCCCCAAGAGACCCAGTACGTC. Protein sequence: CSASSPPQETQYV.